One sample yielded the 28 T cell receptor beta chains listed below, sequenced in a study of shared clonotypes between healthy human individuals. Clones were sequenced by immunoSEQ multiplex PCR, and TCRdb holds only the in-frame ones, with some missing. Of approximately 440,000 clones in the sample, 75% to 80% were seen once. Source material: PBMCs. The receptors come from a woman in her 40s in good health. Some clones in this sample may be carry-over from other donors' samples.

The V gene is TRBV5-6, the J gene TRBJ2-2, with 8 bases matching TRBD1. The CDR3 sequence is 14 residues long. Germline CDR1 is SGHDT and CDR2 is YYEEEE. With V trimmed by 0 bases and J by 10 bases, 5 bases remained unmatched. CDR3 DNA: TGTGCCAGCAGCTTGGGCAGGGGGCATGTGGAGCTGTTTTTT. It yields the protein CASSLGRGHVELFF.

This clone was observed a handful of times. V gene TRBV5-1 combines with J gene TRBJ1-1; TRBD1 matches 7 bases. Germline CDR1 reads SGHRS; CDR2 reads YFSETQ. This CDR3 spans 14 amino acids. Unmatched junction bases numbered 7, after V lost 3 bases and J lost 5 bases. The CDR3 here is CASSSRTGWTEAFF. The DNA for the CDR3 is TGCGCCAGCAGCTCGAGGACAGGCTGGACTGAAGCTTTCTTT.

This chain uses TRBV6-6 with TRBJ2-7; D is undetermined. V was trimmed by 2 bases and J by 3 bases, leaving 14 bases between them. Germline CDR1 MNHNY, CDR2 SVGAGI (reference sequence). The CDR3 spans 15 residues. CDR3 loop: CASSYRMVGDYEQYF. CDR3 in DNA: TGTGCCAGCAGTTACAGGATGGTCGGAGACTACGAGCAGTACTTC.

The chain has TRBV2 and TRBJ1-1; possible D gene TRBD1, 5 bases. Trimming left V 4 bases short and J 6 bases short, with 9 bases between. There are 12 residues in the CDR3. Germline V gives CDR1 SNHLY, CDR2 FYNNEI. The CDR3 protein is CASSVTGSEAFF. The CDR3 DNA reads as TGTGCCAGCAGTGTAACAGGCTCTGAAGCTTTCTTT.

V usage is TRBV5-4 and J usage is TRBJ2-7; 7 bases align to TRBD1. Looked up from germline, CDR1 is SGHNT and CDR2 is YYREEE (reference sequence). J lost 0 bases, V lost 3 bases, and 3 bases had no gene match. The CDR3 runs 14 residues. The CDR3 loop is CASSSGQSSYEQYF. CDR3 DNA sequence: TGTGCCAGCAGCTCGGGACAGAGCTCCTACGAGCAGTACTTC.

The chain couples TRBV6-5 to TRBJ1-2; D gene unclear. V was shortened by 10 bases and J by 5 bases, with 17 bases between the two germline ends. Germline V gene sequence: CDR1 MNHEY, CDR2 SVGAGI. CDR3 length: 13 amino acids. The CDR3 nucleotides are TGTGCCACCCGGGCCAGCCCTCTTTATGGCTACACCTTC. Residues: CATRASPLYGYTF.

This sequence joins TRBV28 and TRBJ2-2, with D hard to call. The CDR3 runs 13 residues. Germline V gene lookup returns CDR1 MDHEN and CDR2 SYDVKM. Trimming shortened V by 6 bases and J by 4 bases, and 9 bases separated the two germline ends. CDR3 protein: CASSPSGTGELFF. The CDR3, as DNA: TGTGCCAGCAGCCCGTCGGGCACCGGGGAGCTGTTTTTT.

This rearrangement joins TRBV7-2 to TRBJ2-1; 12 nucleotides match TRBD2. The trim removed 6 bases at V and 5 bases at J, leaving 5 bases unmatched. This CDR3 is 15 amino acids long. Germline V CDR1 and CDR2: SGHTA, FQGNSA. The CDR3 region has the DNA TGTGCCAGCAGTCAGACTAGCGGGAGCCACAATGAGCAGTTCTTC. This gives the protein CASSQTSGSHNEQFF.

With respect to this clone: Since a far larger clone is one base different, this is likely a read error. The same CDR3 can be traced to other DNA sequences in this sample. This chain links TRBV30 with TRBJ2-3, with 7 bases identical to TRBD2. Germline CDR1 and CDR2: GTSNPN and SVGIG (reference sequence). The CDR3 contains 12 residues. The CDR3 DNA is TGTGCCTGGAGCATAGGACTAGTAGGTTCTTCTTTT. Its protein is CAWSIGLVGSSF.

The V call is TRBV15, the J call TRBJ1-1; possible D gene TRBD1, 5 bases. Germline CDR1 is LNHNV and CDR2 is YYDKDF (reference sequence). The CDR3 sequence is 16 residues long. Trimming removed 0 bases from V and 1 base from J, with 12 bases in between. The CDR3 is CATSRDLSTANTEAFF. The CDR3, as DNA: TGTGCCACCAGCAGAGATCTATCGACAGCGAACACTGAAGCTTTCTTT. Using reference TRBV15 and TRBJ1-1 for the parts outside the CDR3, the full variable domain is DAMVIQNPRYQVTQFGKPVTLSCSQTLNHNVMYWYQQKSSQAPKLLFHYYDKDFNNEADTPDNFQSRRPNTSFCFLDIRSPGLGDTAMYLCATSRDLSTANTEAFFGQGTRLTVV.

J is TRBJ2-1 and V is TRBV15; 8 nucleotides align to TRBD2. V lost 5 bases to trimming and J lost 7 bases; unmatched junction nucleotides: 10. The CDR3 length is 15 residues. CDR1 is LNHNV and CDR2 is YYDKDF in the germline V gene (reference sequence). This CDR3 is CATSSAAGADNEQFF. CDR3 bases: TGTGCCACCAGCTCGGCAGCGGGAGCTGATAATGAGCAGTTCTTC.

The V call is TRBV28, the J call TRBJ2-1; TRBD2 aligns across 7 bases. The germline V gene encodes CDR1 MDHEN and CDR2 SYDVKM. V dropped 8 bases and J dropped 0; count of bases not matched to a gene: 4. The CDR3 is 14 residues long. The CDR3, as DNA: TGTGCCAGCGGGGGGGACCTCTCCTACAATGAGCAGTTCTTC. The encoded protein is CASGGDLSYNEQFF.

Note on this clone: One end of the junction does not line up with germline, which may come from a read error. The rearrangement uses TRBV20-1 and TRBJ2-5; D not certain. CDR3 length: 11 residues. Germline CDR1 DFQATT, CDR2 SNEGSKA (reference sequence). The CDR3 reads CSASTIPTYHF. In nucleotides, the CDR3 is TGCAGTGCTAGCACCATCCCCACTTATCACTTC.

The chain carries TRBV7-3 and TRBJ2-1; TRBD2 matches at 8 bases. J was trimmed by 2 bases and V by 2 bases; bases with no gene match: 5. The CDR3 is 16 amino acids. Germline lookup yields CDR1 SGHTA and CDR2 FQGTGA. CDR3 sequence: CASSLQTSVPYNEQFF. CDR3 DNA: TGTGCCAGCAGCTTACAGACTAGCGTACCCTACAATGAGCAGTTCTTC.

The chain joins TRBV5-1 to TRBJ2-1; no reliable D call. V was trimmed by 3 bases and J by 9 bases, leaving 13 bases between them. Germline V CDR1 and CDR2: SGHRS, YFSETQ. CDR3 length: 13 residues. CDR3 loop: CASSSPPRTEQFF. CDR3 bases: TGCGCCAGCAGCTCCCCCCCCCGTACTGAGCAGTTCTTC.

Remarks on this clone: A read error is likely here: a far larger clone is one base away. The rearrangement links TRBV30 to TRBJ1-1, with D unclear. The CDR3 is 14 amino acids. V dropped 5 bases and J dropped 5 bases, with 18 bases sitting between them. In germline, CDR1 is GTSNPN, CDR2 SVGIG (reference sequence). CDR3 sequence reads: CAWPKPRFATEAFF. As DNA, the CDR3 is TGTGCCTGGCCCAAACCCAGGTTCGCGACTGAAGCTTTCTTT.

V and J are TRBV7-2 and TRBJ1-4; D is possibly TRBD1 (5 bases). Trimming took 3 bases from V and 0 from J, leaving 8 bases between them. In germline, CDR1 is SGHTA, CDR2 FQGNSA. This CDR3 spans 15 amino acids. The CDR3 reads CASSFGAATNEKLFF. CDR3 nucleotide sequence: TGTGCCAGCAGCTTCGGGGCCGCAACTAATGAAAAACTGTTTTTT.

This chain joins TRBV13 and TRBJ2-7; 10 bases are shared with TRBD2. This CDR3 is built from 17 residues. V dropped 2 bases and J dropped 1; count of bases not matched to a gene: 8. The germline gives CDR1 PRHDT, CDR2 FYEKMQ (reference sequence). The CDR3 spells CASSLTYSGRPSYEQYF. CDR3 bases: TGTGCCAGCAGCTTAACATATAGCGGGAGGCCTTCCTACGAGCAGTACTTC.

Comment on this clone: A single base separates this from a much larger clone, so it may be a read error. The DNA of the CDR3 is TGTGCCAGCAGTATATCCCGGGTTTCGGATACGCAGTATTTT. Its translation: CASSISRVSDTQYF. The V call is TRBV28, the J call TRBJ2-3; D ambiguous. With 5 bases removed from V and 6 bases from J, the gap between germline ends came to 15 bases. Germline V gene lookup returns CDR1 MDHEN and CDR2 SYDVKM. The CDR3 runs 14 residues.

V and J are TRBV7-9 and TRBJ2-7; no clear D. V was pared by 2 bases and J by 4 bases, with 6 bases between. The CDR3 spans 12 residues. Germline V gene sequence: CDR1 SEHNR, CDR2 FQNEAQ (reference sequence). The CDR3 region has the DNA TGTGCCAGCAGCTTATTGGAATACGAGCAGTACTTC. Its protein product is CASSLLEYEQYF.

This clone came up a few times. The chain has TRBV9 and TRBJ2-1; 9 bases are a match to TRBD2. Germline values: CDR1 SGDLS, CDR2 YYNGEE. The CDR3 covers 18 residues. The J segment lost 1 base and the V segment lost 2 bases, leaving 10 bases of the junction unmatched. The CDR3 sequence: CASSVARASGKSYNEQFF. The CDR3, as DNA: TGTGCCAGCAGCGTCGCCCGGGCTAGCGGGAAGTCCTACAATGAGCAGTTCTTC. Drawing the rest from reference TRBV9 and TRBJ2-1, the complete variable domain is DSGVTQTPKHLITATGQRVTLRCSPRSGDLSVYWYQQSLDQGLQFLIQYYNGEERAKGNILERFSAQQFPDLHSELNLSSLELGDSALYFCASSVARASGKSYNEQFFGPGTRLTVL.

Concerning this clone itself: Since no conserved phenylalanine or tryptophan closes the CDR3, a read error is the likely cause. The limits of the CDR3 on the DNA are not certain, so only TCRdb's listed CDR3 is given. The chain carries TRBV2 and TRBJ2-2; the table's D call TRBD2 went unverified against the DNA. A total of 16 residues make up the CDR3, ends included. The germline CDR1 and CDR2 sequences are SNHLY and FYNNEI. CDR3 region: CASSSASGANTGELFL.

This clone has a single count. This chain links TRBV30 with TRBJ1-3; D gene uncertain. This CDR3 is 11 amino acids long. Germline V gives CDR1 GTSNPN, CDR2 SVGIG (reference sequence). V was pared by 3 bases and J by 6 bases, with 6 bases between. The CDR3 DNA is TGTGCCTGGAGCGTTTTAAACACCATATATTTT. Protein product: CAWSVLNTIYF.

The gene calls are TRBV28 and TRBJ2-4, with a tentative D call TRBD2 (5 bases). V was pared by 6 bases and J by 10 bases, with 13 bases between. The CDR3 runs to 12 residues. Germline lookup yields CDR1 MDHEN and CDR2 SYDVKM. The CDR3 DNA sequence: TGTGCCAGCAGCCCTCGGGGTTGGATTCAGTACTTC. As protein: CASSPRGWIQYF. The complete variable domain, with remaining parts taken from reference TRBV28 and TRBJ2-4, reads DVKVTQSSRYLVKRTGEKVFLECVQDMDHENMFWYRQDPGLGLRLIYFSYDVKMKEKGDIPEGYSVSREKKERFSLILESASTNQTSMYLCASSPRGWIQYFGAGTRLSVL.

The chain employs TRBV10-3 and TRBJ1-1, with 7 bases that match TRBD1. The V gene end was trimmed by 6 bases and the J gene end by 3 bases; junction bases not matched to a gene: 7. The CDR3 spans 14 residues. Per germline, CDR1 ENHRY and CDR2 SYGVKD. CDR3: CAIRRQGSDTEAFF. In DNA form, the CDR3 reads TGTGCCATCAGAAGACAGGGATCGGACACTGAAGCTTTCTTT.

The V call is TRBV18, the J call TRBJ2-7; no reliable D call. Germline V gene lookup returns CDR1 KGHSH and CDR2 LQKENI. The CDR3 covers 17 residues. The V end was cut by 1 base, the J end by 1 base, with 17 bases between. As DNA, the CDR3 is TGTGCCAGCTCACCACGCAGAGGCTCCCAACTTTCCTACGAGCAGTACTTC. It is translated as CASSPRRGSQLSYEQYF.

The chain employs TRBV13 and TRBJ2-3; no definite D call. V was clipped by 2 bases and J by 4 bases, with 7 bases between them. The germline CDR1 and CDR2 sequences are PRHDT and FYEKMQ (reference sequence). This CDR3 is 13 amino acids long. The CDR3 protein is CASSLRASDTQYF. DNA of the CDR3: TGTGCCAGCAGCTTACGGGCGTCAGATACGCAGTATTTT. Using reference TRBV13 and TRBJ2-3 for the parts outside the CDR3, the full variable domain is AAGVIQSPRHLIKEKRETATLKCYPIPRHDTVYWYQQGPGQDPQFLISFYEKMQSDKGSIPDRFSAQQFSDYHSELNMSSLELGDSALYFCASSLRASDTQYFGPGTRLTVL.

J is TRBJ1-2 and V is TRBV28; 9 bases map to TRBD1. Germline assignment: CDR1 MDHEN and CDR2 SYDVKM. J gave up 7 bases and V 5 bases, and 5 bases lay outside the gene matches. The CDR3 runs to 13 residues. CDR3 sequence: CASSRTGVIGYTF. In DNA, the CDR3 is TGTGCCAGCAGTCGGACAGGGGTCATTGGCTACACCTTC.